A selection of T cell receptor beta chains follows, all from one sample in a study of T cell responses to AZD1222 COVID-19 vaccine. Sequenced by immunoSEQ multiplex PCR; TCRdb stores in-frame clones only, minus some. This table has around 120,000 clones, under 90% appearing once. Specimen: peripheral blood, collected on day 0 of AZD1222 vaccination. The source of these receptors is an adult in good health. The CDR3 runs from the conserved cysteine through the conserved F or W. Fields, in order: D gene, J gene, clone size, V gene, CDR3 protein, CDR3 DNA. D genes are given only for firm matches. Size is stated for part of the rows, as once, few or many counts, or as a class when the clone is expanded.

>TRBD2|TRBJ2-2|-|TRBV10-2
CASRLAGGQTGELFF
TGCGCCAGTCGACTAGCGGGAGGTCAAACCGGGGAGCTGTTTTTT
>TRBD2|TRBJ2-5|once|TRBV7-2
CASSLALAGGETQYF
TGTGCCAGCAGCTTAGCGCTTGCGGGGGGCGAGACCCAGTACTTC
>-|TRBJ2-1|-|TRBV9
CASSVVSSNEQFF
TGTGCCAGCAGCGTAGTTAGTTCGAATGAGCAGTTCTTC
>TRBD2|TRBJ2-1|few|TRBV9
CASSNKLAGAYNEQFF
TGTGCCAGCAGCAACAAACTAGCGGGAGCCTACAATGAGCAGTTCTTC
>-|TRBJ1-1|-|TRBV6-5
CASRPVNTEAFF
TGTGCCAGCCGTCCAGTGAACACTGAAGCTTTCTTT
>-|TRBJ2-7|-|TRBV10-1
CASSPQKKPSEQYF
TGCGCCAGCAGTCCCCAGAAGAAACCTAGCGAGCAGTACTTC
>TRBD1|TRBJ1-1|-|TRBV7-9
CASSLGAGGDPTEAFF
TGTGCCAGCAGCTTAGGGGCAGGGGGCGACCCCACTGAAGCTTTCTTT
>TRBD1|TRBJ2-2|once|TRBV11-3
CASSLYRDREIGGELFF
TGTGCCAGCAGCTTATACCGGGACAGGGAGATTGGCGGGGAGCTGTTTTTT
>TRBD2|TRBJ2-7|-|TRBV19
CASSAGTSSEQYF
TGTGCCAGTAGTGCCGGGACTAGCAGTGAGCAGTACTTC
>-|TRBJ1-2|-|TRBV3-1/TRBV3-2
CASSPFERQNGYTF
TGTGCCAGCAGCCCCTTCGAGAGGCAAAATGGCTACACCTTC
>TRBD1|TRBJ2-7|-|TRBV5-4
CASSLGQGVSYEQYF
TGTGCCAGCAGTTTGGGACAGGGGGTCTCCTACGAGCAGTACTTC
>-|TRBJ1-1|-|TRBV5-1
CASSPEPPGQNTEAFF
TGCGCCAGCAGCCCCGAACCCCCAGGCCAAAACACTGAAGCTTTCTTT
>-|TRBJ2-5|-|TRBV11-2
CASSFQGAMETQYF
TGTGCCAGCAGCTTTCAAGGGGCCATGGAGACCCAGTACTTC
>-|TRBJ1-2|-|TRBV2
CASSTTGGGGYTF
TGTGCCAGCAGCACGACAGGTGGTGGTGGCTACACCTTC
>TRBD1|TRBJ2-1|-|TRBV6-5
CASSLTGTANNEQFF
TGTGCCAGCAGTTTAACCGGGACAGCAAACAATGAGCAGTTCTTC
>-|TRBJ2-1|-|TRBV24-1
CATSDPPRNNEQFF
TGTGCCACCAGTGATCCCCCGAGAAACAATGAGCAGTTCTTC
>TRBD2|TRBJ2-3|-|TRBV9
CASSVSPGLADTDTQYF
TGTGCCAGCAGCGTAAGCCCCGGACTAGCGGACACAGATACGCAGTATTTT
>-|TRBJ2-4|-|TRBV2
CASSELAGGIVAKNIQYF
TGTGCCAGCAGTGAACTTGCAGGGGGGATAGTAGCCAAAAACATTCAGTACTTC
>-|TRBJ2-5|-|TRBV3-1/TRBV3-2
CASSQVSAGEETQYF
TGTGCCAGCAGCCAAGTATCTGCAGGAGAAGAGACCCAGTACTTC
>-|TRBJ2-2|few|TRBV7-7
CASSSTRNPTNTGELFF
TGTGCCAGCAGCTCGACCAGGAACCCGACAAACACCGGGGAGCTGTTTTTT
>TRBD1|TRBJ2-2|-|TRBV6-5
CASSYSYTGGTGELFF
TGTGCCAGCAGTTACTCCTATACAGGGGGCACCGGGGAGCTGTTTTTT
>TRBD2|TRBJ2-3|-|TRBV6-5
CASTLARDTDTQYF
TGTGCCAGCACACTAGCGCGAGATACAGATACGCAGTATTTT
>-|TRBJ1-1|-|TRBV9
CASSVGTGTFTEAFF
TGTGCCAGCAGCGTAGGAACAGGGACATTCACTGAAGCTTTCTTT
>-|TRBJ1-1|-|TRBV14
CASSQDPRLNTEAFF
TGTGCCAGCAGCCAAGATCCCAGGCTGAACACTGAAGCTTTCTTT
>-|TRBJ1-6|-|TRBV14
CASSGFARSPLHF
TGTGCCAGCAGCGGATTCGCGCGATCACCCCTCCACTTT
>TRBD2|TRBJ2-3|-|TRBV28
CASSKLAGATDTQYF
TGTGCCAGCAGTAAACTAGCGGGAGCCACAGATACGCAGTATTTT
>TRBD2|TRBJ2-1|-|TRBV3-1/TRBV3-2
CASSHLAGGPEQFF
TGTGCCAGCAGCCATCTAGCGGGAGGGCCTGAGCAGTTCTTC
>-|TRBJ2-2|-|TRBV14
CASSPLGTVNTGELFF
TGTGCCAGCAGCCCCCTGGGGACTGTGAACACCGGGGAGCTGTTTTTT
>TRBD2|TRBJ2-2|once|TRBV5-6
CASTSSGEWTGELFF
TGTGCCAGCACCTCTAGCGGGGAATGGACCGGGGAGCTGTTTTTT
>-|TRBJ1-1|-|TRBV6-5
CASSYRQGYTEAFF
TGTGCCAGCAGTTACAGGCAGGGTTACACTGAAGCTTTCTTT
>TRBD2|TRBJ2-1|-|TRBV3-1/TRBV3-2
CPTSQDAGGVYNEQFF
TGTCCCACCAGCCAAGACGCGGGGGGGGTCTACAATGAGCAGTTCTTC
>-|TRBJ2-5|-|TRBV27
CASSLNGNQETQYF
TGTGCCAGCAGTTTGAACGGGAACCAAGAGACCCAGTACTTC
>TRBD1|TRBJ1-1|-|TRBV6-5
CASSYSGDRGPEAFF
TGTGCCAGCAGTTACTCGGGGGACAGGGGGCCTGAAGCTTTCTTT
>-|TRBJ2-1|-|TRBV5-1
CASIRDTSYNEQFF
TGCGCCAGCATACGGGACACCTCCTACAATGAGCAGTTCTTC
>-|TRBJ1-5|-|TRBV19
CASRTGLRMEPQHF
TGTGCCAGTAGGACGGGACTTCGGATGGAGCCCCAGCATTTT
>-|TRBJ1-6|-|TRBV28
CASSFGQSSYNSPLHF
TGTGCCAGCAGTTTCGGACAGAGCTCCTATAATTCACCCCTCCACTTT
>-|TRBJ2-1|-|TRBV21-1
CASGSSGSSYNEQFF
TGTGCCAGCGGTTCTAGCGGGAGCTCCTACAATGAGCAGTTCTTC
>-|TRBJ1-1|few|TRBV28
CASSLFVGGPMKAFF
TGTGCCAGCAGTCTTTTCGTGGGCGGCCCCATGAAAGCTTTCTTT
>-|TRBJ2-3|-|TRBV19
CASRFLTYTDTQYF
TGTGCCAGTAGATTCCTAACCTACACAGATACGCAGTATTTT
>TRBD2|TRBJ2-3|-|TRBV6-5
CASGPTSGTDTQYF
TGTGCCAGCGGCCCGACTAGCGGGACAGATACGCAGTATTTT
>-|TRBJ1-2|-|TRBV21-1
CAQGAVGYTF
TGTGCACAGGGGGCAGTTGGCTACACCTTC